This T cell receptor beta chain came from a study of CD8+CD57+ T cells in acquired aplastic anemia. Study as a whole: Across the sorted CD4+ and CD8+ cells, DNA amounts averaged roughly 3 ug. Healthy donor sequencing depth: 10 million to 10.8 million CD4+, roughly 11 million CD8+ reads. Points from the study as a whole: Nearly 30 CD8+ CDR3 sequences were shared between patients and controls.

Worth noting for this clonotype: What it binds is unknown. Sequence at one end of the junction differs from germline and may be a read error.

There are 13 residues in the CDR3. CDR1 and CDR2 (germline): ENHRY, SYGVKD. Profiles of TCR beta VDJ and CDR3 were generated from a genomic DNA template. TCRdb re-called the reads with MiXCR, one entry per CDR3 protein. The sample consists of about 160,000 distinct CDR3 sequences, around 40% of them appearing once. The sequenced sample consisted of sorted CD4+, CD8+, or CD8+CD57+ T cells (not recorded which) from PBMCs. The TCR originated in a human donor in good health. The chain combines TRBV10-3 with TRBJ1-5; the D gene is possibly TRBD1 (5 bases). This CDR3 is CAVRADSNQPQHF. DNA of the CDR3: TGTGCCGTCAGGGCAGATAGCAATCAGCCCCAGCATTTT.